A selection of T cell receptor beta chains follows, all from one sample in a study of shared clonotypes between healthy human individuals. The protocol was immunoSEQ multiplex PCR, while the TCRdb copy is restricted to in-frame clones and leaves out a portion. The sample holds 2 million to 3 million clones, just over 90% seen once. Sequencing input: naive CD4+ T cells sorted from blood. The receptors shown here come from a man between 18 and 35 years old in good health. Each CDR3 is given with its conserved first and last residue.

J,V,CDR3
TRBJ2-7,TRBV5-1,CASSPAAGGPYEQYF
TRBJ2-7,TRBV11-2,CASSSRGQGTYEQYF
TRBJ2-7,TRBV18,CASSPRVAGGFPISYEQYF
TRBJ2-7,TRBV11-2,CASSLVRSSSYEQYF
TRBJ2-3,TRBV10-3,CATSWDQGPDTQYF
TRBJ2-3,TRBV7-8,CASSLADGRATDTQYF
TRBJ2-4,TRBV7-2,CASSLQLQLSDIQYF
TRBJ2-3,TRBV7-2,CASSSWTSTDTQYF
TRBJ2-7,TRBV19,CASSISGNSYEQYF
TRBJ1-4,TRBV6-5,CASSMTGYNEKLFF
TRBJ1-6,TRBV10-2,CASSEAGTRTSPLHF
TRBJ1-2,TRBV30,CAWNRRGHGYTF
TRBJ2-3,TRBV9,CASSVEAYNTDTQYF
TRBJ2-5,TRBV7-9,CASSLNEGISTRETQYF
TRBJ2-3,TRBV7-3,CASSQERGGLDTQYF
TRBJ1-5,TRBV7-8,CASSLAGVNQPQHF
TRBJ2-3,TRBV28,CASYPNRQASTDTQYF
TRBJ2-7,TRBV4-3,CASSQEVSSYEQYF
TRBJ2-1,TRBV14,CASSQELNFEQFF
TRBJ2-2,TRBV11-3,CASSLVFSGELFF
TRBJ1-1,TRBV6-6,CASSDRAPQTFF
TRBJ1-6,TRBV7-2,CASSPTNQPYNSPLHF
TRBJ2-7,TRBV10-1,CASSARRGQGWPYEQYF
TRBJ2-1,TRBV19,CASSPWDRGDNEQFF